This TCR beta chain was identified during a study of cytomegalovirus exposure and HLA in healthy donors. Germline CDR1 is MGHDK and CDR2 is SYGVNS. J was trimmed by 7 bases and V by 4 bases; bases with no gene match: 12. This CDR3 is built from 15 residues. Assay used: immunoSEQ multiplex PCR; TCRdb lists only in-frame clones, some missing. Of 150,000 to 200,000 clones in the sample, 75% to 90% are singletons; the top ten hold 15% to 20%. This clone has only a few counts. What it recognizes is unknown. Overall study results and limits: In the 120 validation repertoires, roughly 94% of cluster scores exceeded 0, per a later analysis. Most sequenced TCRs were rare (though some public TCRs occurred in many donors). In vitro testing confirmed a few CMV-associated chains as specific for CMV antigens.

The sample comprised PBMCs. The receptor was isolated from a man younger than 30 in good health and CMV-seropositive. The chain has TRBV25-1 and TRBJ1-2; TRBD1 matches at 7 bases. CDR3 in DNA: TGTGCCAGCAGTGCATCGACAGGGACCGGATTTGGCTACACCTTC. The encoded protein is CASSASTGTGFGYTF.